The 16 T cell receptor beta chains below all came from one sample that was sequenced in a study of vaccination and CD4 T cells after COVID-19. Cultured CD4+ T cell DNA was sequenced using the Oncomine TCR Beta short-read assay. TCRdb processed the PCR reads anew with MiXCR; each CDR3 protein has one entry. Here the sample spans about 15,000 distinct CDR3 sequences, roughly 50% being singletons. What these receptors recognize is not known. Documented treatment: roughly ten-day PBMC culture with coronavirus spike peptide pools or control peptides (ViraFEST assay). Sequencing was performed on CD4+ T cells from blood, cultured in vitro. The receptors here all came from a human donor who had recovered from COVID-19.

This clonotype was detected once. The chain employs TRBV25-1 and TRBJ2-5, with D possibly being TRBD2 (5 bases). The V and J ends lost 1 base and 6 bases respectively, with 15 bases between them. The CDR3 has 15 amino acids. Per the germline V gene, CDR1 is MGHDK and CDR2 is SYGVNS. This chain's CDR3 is CASSEFGSVGKTQYF. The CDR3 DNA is TGTGCCAGCAGTGAATTCGGTAGCGTAGGAAAGACCCAGTACTTC.

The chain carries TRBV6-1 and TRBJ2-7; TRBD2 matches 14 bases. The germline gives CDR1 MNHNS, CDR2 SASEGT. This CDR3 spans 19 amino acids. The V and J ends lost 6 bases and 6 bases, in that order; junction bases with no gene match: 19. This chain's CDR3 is CASRVERLAGGPTSTEQYF. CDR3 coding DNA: TGTGCCAGCAGGGTCGAGAGACTAGCGGGAGGGCCCACGTCTACCGAGCAGTACTTC.

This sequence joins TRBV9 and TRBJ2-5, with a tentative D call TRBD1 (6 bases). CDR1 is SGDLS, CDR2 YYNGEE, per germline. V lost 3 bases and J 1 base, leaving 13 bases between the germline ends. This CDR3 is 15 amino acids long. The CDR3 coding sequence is TGTGCCAGCAGCGGTCACAGGACAGCCCAAGAGACCCAGTACTTC. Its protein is CASSGHRTAQETQYF.

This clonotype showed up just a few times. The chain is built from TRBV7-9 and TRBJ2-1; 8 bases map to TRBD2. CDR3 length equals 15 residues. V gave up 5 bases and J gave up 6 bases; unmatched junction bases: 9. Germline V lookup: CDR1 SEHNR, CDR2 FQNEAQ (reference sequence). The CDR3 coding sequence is TGTGCCAGCAGCCCTCCCGGGACTAGACTCAATGAGCAGTTCTTC. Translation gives CASSPPGTRLNEQFF.

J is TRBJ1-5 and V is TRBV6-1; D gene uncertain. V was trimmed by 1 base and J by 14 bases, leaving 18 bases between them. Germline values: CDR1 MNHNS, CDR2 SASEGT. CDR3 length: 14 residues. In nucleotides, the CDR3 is TGTGCCAGCAGTGAAGTCGGGGAGGCCTCTAAGAAGCATTTT. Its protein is CASSEVGEASKKHF.

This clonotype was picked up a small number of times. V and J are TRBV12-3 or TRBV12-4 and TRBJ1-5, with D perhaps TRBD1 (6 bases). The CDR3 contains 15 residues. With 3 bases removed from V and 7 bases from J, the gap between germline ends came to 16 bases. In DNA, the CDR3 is TGTGCCAGCAGTTTCGACTGGGGGGCAGGCCAGCCCCAGCATTTT. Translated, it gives CASSFDWGAGQPQHF.

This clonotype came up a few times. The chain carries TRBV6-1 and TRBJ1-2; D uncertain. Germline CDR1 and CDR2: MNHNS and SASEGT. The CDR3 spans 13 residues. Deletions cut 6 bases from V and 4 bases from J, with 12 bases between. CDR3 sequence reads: CASSGPEGYGYTF. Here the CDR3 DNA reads TGTGCCAGCAGCGGGCCGGAAGGCTATGGCTACACCTTC.

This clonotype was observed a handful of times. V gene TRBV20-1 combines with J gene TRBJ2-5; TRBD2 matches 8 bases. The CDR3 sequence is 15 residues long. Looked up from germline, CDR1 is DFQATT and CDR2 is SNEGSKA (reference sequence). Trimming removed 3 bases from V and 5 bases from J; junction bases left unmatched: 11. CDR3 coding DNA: TGCAGTGCTAGTCCTTACGGGGGGGCTGGGGAGACCCAGTACTTC. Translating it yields CSASPYGGAGETQYF.

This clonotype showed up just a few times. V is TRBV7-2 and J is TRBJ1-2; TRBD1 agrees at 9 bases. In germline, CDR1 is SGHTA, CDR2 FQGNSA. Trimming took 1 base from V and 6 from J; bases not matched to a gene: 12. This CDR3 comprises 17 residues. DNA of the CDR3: TGTGCCAGCAGCTTAGAGCCCGGGACAGGGCGGGAAAATGGCTACACCTTC. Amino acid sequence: CASSLEPGTGRENGYTF.

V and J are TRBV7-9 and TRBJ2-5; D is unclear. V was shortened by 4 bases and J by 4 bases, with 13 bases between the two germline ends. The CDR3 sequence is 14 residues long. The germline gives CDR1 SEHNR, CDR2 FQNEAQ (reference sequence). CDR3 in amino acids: CASSSTSNRETQYF. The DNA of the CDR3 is TGTGCCAGCAGCTCGACATCAAACAGAGAGACCCAGTACTTC.

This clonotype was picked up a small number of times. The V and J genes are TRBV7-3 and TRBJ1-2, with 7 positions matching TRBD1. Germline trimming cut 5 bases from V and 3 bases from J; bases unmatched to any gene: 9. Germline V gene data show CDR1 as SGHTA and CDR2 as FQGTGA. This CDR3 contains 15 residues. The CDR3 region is CASSKGGGADYGYTF. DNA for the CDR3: TGTGCCAGCAGCAAAGGAGGGGGCGCGGACTATGGCTACACCTTC.

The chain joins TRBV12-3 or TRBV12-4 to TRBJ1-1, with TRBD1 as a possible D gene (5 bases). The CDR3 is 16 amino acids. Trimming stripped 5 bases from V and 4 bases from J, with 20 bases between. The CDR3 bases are TGTGCCAGCAGTCCAAGGGGTTGGGTTGGGGGCACTGAAGCTTTCTTT. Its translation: CASSPRGWVGGTEAFF.

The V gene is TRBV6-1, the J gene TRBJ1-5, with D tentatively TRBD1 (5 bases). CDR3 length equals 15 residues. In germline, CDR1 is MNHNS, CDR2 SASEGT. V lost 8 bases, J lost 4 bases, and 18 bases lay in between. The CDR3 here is CASVSVPGGNQPQHF. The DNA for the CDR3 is TGTGCCAGCGTATCGGTGCCCGGGGGGAATCAGCCCCAGCATTTT.

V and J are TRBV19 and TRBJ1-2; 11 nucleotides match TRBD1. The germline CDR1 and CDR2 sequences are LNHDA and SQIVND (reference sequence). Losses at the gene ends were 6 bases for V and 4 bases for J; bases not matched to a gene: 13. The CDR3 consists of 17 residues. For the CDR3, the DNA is TGTGCCAGTAGACTAACCGGGACAGGGGGTTTTATCTATGGCTACACCTTC. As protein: CASRLTGTGGFIYGYTF.

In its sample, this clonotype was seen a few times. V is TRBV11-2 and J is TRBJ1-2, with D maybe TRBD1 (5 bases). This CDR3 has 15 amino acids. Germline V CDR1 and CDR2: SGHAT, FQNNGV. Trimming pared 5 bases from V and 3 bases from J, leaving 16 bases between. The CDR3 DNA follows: TGTGCCAGCAGCCCCGGGGGACTACTAGACTATGGCTACACCTTC. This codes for CASSPGGLLDYGYTF.

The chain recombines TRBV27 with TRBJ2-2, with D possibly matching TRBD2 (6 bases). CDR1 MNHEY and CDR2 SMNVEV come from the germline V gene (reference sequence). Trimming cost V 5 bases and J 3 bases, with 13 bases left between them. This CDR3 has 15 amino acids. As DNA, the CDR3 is TGTGCCAGCAGTAAATCCGGGACTCACACCGGGGAGCTGTTTTTT. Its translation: CASSKSGTHTGELFF.